This T cell receptor beta chain was identified in a study of blood T cell repertoires in COVID-19. Recovery among Cohort 3 donors was established by two negative PCRs, clearance, or symptom resolution. This CDR3 spans 15 amino acids. Germline V gene sequence: CDR1 SGHVS, CDR2 FQNEAQ. With 3 bases removed from V and 7 bases from J, the gap between germline ends came to 17 bases. Using immunoSEQ multiplex PCR, the repertoire was profiled, and TCRdb retains in-frame clones only, with some absent. The table shows 270,000 or so clones, with approximately 86% occurring only once. The sequencing input was PBMCs or T cells enriched from blood (not recorded which). The chain employs TRBV7-8 and TRBJ2-3, with a tentative D call TRBD2 (7 bases). This TCR was recovered from a woman between 18 and 30 years old who had recovered from COVID-19. The CDR3 is CASSFGGGLPYTQYF. The CDR3 DNA is TGTGCCAGCAGCTTCGGCGGGGGCCTCCCTTATACGCAGTATTTT.